This entry is about one T cell receptor (beta chain). In the authors' workflow: How many nucleated cells were present was estimated from reference gene primer amplification. Sequencing was performed with immunoSEQ multiplex PCR; in TCRdb, only in-frame clones are kept and a portion is missing. The DNA gave D and trimming, while V, J and clone size come from that table. Found here are around 43,000 clones, 70% to 90% of them singletons; the top ten hold around 6.2%. These data originate in a study of blood T cell repertoires in COVID-19. Across the whole study: There were acute and convalescent COVID-19 samples, and they came from the United States, Italy and Spain. Sample material is recorded as cDNA or gDNA derived from T cells, B-cell-depleted T cells, or PBMCs.

This CDR3 comprises 16 residues. Germline V CDR1 and CDR2: SEHNR, FQNEAQ (reference sequence). V trimming: 6 bases; J trimming: 0 bases; junction bases outside the gene matches: 10. The specimen sequenced was peripheral blood. This sequence joins TRBV7-9 and TRBJ1-1; 7 positions agree with TRBD1. The receptor was derived from a human donor in a cohort sampled during active COVID-19. The CDR3 nucleotides are TGTGCCAGCAGACTTCGACAGGGAGCCCTGAACACTGAAGCTTTCTTT. Translated: CASRLRQGALNTEAFF. The full variable domain, completed using reference TRBV7-9 and TRBJ1-1, is DTGVSQNPRHKITKRGQNVTFRCDPISEHNRLYWYRQTLGQGPEFLTYFQNEAQLEKSRLLSDRFSAERPKGSFSTLEIQRTEQGDSAMYLCASRLRQGALNTEAFFGQGTRLTVV.